This T cell receptor beta chain was captured in a study of early T cells in non-severe SARS-CoV-2 infection. Researchers attached unique molecular identifiers to individual cDNA molecules. Each CDR3 protein gets one entry after TCRdb re-called the 5' RACE reads with MiXCR. Counted here are tens of thousands of distinct CDR3 sequences, about 12% occurring once; the ten biggest clones make up about 1.2%. This clonotype was counted at least ten times. Germline CDR1 and CDR2: DFQATT and SNEGSKA (reference sequence). The germline V and J ends were trimmed by 1 base and 4 bases, with 12 bases remaining between them. CDR3 size: 14 residues.

The sequences come from whole blood, collected at baseline. The clonotype comes from an adult who was a healthcare worker with PCR-confirmed SARS-CoV-2 infection or an uninfected control (not recorded which). The donor label of this sample is uncertain. The gene calls are TRBV20-1 and TRBJ2-3; D uncertain. The CDR3 bases are TGCAGTGCTAGAGGGTTGTGGAATGCAGATACGCAGTATTTT. Its protein product is CSARGLWNADTQYF.